The rows below give T cell receptor beta chains drawn from one sample of a study of cytomegalovirus exposure and HLA in healthy donors. Sequencing was performed with immunoSEQ multiplex PCR; in TCRdb, only in-frame clones are kept and a portion is missing. The data show approximately 120,000 clones, over 60% seen once. The material sequenced was PBMCs. These receptor sequences come from a man aged 45 to 65 in good health and CMV-seronegative. Each CDR3 is given with its conserved first and last residue. Each record gives: clone size, J gene, D gene, V gene, CDR3 protein, CDR3 DNA. The D gene is left open where the match is weak. Clone size, where shown, is once, few, many, or a class for clones that have expanded.

size: .
J: TRBJ2-1
D: TRBD2
V: TRBV6-5
CDR3: CASRRLAGGDNEQFF
DNA: TGTGCCAGCAGACGACTAGCGGGGGGAGACAATGAGCAGTTCTTC

size: .
J: TRBJ1-2
D: TRBD1
V: TRBV28
CDR3: CASSTPGQNYGYTF
DNA: TGTGCCAGCAGCACCCCGGGACAGAACTATGGCTACACCTTC

size: .
J: TRBJ1-2
D: .
V: TRBV7-2
CDR3: CASSLKFSGSSGYTF
DNA: TGTGCCAGCAGCTTAAAATTTTCAGGTTCATCGGGCTACACCTTC

size: few
J: TRBJ1-2
D: .
V: TRBV29-1
CDR3: CTSEARENYGYTF
DNA: TGCACCAGTGAAGCCCGGGAGAACTATGGCTACACCTTC

size: .
J: TRBJ2-3
D: .
V: TRBV15
CDR3: CATSRGGHSSSRTDTQYF
DNA: TGTGCCACCAGCAGAGGGGGGCACAGTTCATCCCGCACAGATACGCAGTATTTT

size: .
J: TRBJ1-3
D: .
V: TRBV5-6
CDR3: CASSAPESSGNTIYF
DNA: TGTGCCAGCAGCGCGCCGGAGAGCTCTGGAAACACCATATATTTT

size: .
J: TRBJ1-6
D: .
V: TRBV4-2
CDR3: CASSQEGSDSPLHF
DNA: TGTGCCAGCAGCCAGGAGGGGTCGGATTCACCCCTCCACTTT

size: .
J: TRBJ2-2
D: .
V: TRBV19
CDR3: CASSFLTGELFF
DNA: TGTGCCAGTAGTTTCCTGACCGGGGAGCTGTTTTTT

size: .
J: TRBJ2-7
D: TRBD2
V: TRBV11-2
CDR3: CASNGMSRGGSSYEQYF
DNA: TGTGCCAGCAACGGTATGTCGCGCGGGGGGAGCTCCTACGAGCAGTACTTC

size: .
J: TRBJ2-3
D: .
V: TRBV11-2
CDR3: CASSLDPEKLDTQYF
DNA: TGTGCCAGCAGCTTAGACCCGGAGAAGTTAGATACGCAGTATTTT

size: .
J: TRBJ2-3
D: TRBD1
V: TRBV5-1
CDR3: CASSGGQITDTQYF
DNA: TGCGCCAGCAGCGGGGGACAGATCACAGATACGCAGTATTTT

size: .
J: TRBJ2-5
D: TRBD1
V: TRBV25-1
CDR3: CASSDRTGGGETQYF
DNA: TGTGCCAGCAGTGATCGGACAGGGGGCGGGGAGACCCAGTACTTC

size: few
J: TRBJ2-1
D: .
V: TRBV10-3
CDR3: CAISDTGSYNEQFF
DNA: TGTGCCATCAGTGACACTGGTTCCTACAATGAGCAGTTCTTC

size: .
J: TRBJ1-6
D: TRBD1
V: TRBV10-3
CDR3: CAIRVGTGGLDSPLHF
DNA: TGTGCCATCAGAGTCGGGACAGGGGGTTTAGATTCACCCCTCCACTTT

size: few
J: TRBJ1-2
D: .
V: TRBV27
CDR3: CASSLDSSNYGYTF
DNA: TGTGCCAGCAGTTTAGACAGCTCTAACTATGGCTACACCTTC

size: .
J: TRBJ2-1
D: TRBD1
V: TRBV4-3
CDR3: CASSPVRDRANDEQFF
DNA: TGCGCCAGCAGTCCTGTCCGGGACAGGGCGAACGATGAGCAGTTCTTC

size: .
J: TRBJ2-2
D: TRBD1
V: TRBV28
CDR3: CASRGGTGKTGELFF
DNA: TGTGCCAGCAGGGGCGGGACAGGGAAAACCGGGGAGCTGTTTTTT

size: .
J: TRBJ2-7
D: TRBD1
V: TRBV6-1
CDR3: CASSRGQGASYEQYF
DNA: TGTGCCAGCAGTCGAGGACAGGGAGCTTCCTACGAGCAGTACTTC